This T cell receptor (beta chain) was observed in a study of cytomegalovirus exposure and HLA in healthy donors. Study-wide results and limits: Investigators reported approximately 150 TCR beta chains as tied to cytomegalovirus. A later analysis found TCR association rates differed by HLA locus, highest for DRB1 and lowest for HLA-C.

Germline V gives CDR1 MRHNA, CDR2 SNTAGT. V shed 4 bases and J shed 3 bases, with 12 bases lying between them. The CDR3 extends over 15 amino acids. PCR was performed using 60 Vbeta and 13 Jbeta primers. Clones were sequenced by immunoSEQ multiplex PCR, and TCRdb holds only the in-frame ones, with some missing. The data contain over 80,000 clones, 78% of them seen just once; the ten biggest clones take up under 4%. This clone was seen a few times. As yet, its antigen is unknown. V gene TRBV6-4 combines with J gene TRBJ2-2, with D maybe TRBD1 (6 bases). This sequence was found in a woman between 35 and 50 years old in good health and CMV-seronegative. The sequenced sample consisted of PBMCs. The CDR3 coding sequence is TGTGCCAGCAGTGGAGGGGGAGTGGACACCGGGGAGCTGTTTTTT. This encodes CASSGGGVDTGELFF.